This record looks at one TCR beta chain sequence and its context. The antigen is undetermined. 5'RACE template switching with UMIs generated TCR beta cDNA. For each CDR3 protein, TCRdb gives one entry from its re-call of the 5' RACE reads, without DNA. The sample data list roughly 390,000 distinct CDR3 sequences. This record comes from a study of T cells expressing NK-cell markers. Study background: In the group of eight sequenced donors, seven were HCMV-seropositive and one was seronegative.

General study points: HCMV specificity of expanded NKG2C+ T cell clones remained unclear.

Germline CDR1 is SGHAT and CDR2 is FQNNGV. This CDR3 contains 12 residues. This receptor was obtained from a woman between 45 and 60 years old in good health. Sequences were obtained from blood T cells: a sorted CD56 or NKG2C T cell subset, CD4+ or CD8+ T cells, or bulk PBMC T cells (not recorded which). The genes are TRBV11-2 and TRBJ2-1. CDR3 in amino acids: CASSLGTGEQFF.